Each of the 20 T cell receptor beta chains below was sequenced from the same sample in a study of metastatic and nonmetastatic thyroid tumors. Thyroid surgery was performed in patients who had received no treatment beforehand. TCRdb reassembled clones from the PCR reads with MiXCR. Of tens of thousands of clones listed, about 16% are singletons. Material for sequencing was blood. These receptors were obtained from a female donor with papillary thyroid cancer or a benign thyroid nodule (not recorded which). Some clones in this sample may be carry-over from other donors' samples.

This clone was seen repeatedly, ten times or more. The chain links TRBV15 to TRBJ2-3; TRBD2 agrees at 10 bases. Trimming removed 8 bases from V and 1 base from J; junction bases left unmatched: 18. Germline V gene data show CDR1 as LNHNV and CDR2 as YYDKDF (reference sequence). There are 19 residues in the CDR3. The CDR3 sequence is CATRPGLARDLAGTDTQYF. The CDR3 DNA reads TGTGCCACCCGACCGGGACTAGCGAGAGACCTAGCAGGCACAGATACGCAGTATTTT.

The table lists this clone with many counts. The CDR3 bases are TGTGCCAGCAGTTTAGTGGTATCGGGAGTGAGAGGAAACATTCAGTACTTC. This translates into CASSLVVSGVRGNIQYF. The chain has TRBV27 and TRBJ2-4; the D gene is possibly TRBD2 (6 bases). CDR3 length: 17 amino acids. CDR1 MNHEY and CDR2 SMNVEV come from the germline V gene (reference sequence). With 2 bases removed from V and 6 bases from J, the gap between germline ends came to 20 bases.

There are many counts of this clone. V gene TRBV11-2 combines with J gene TRBJ2-1; 8 bases map to TRBD2. V shed 3 bases, J shed 8 bases, and the junction held 9 bases outside the gene matches. The germline CDR1 and CDR2 sequences are SGHAT and FQNNGV. The CDR3 is 15 residues long. The CDR3 DNA reads TGTGCCAGCAGCTTTAGCGGGATCGACTCCGATGAGCAGTTCTTC. The encoded protein is CASSFSGIDSDEQFF.

This clone was seen ten or more times. V is TRBV11-2 and J is TRBJ2-7, with D hard to call. The CDR3 runs to 12 residues. Germline loops: CDR1 SGHAT, CDR2 FQNNGV. Trimming took 5 bases from V and 5 from J, leaving 10 bases between them. DNA for the CDR3: TGTGCCAGCAGCCTCCGGTCCGACGAGCAGTACTTC. Translating it yields CASSLRSDEQYF.

This clone came up many times. The V call is TRBV5-1, the J call TRBJ1-1; weak D call: TRBD1 (5 bases). The germline gives CDR1 SGHRS, CDR2 YFSETQ. The CDR3 length is 15 residues. V lost 0 bases and J 4 bases, leaving 13 bases between the germline ends. The CDR3 DNA is TGCGCCAGCAGCTTGGCCGCAGTTGGGGGCACTGAAGCTTTCTTT. It translates to CASSLAAVGGTEAFF.

This clone was seen repeatedly, ten times or more. J is TRBJ2-5 and V is TRBV2; D call uncertain. With 9 bases removed from V and 2 bases from J, the gap between germline ends came to 4 bases. The CDR3 loop spans 10 amino acids. Looked up from germline, CDR1 is SNHLY and CDR2 is FYNNEI. CDR3 in amino acids: CASKQETQYF. CDR3 nucleotides: TGTGCCAGTAAACAAGAGACCCAGTACTTC.

There are many counts of this clone. The chain joins TRBV18 to TRBJ1-5; D unresolved. The CDR3 is made up of 13 amino acids. CDR1 and CDR2 from the germline V gene are KGHSH and LQKENI. Trimming removed 6 bases from V and 5 bases from J, with 11 bases in between. In DNA form, the CDR3 reads TGTGCCAGCTCGACTGAAATAGATCAGCCCCAGCATTTT. Encoded protein: CASSTEIDQPQHF.

The gene calls are TRBV5-1 and TRBJ2-2; the D gene is possibly TRBD1 (5 bases). Germline CDR1 reads SGHRS; CDR2 reads YFSETQ. The CDR3 totals 14 residues. V gave up 2 bases and J gave up 2 bases, with 7 bases separating them. The CDR3 loop is CASSFQGNTGELFF. As DNA, the CDR3 is TGCGCCAGCAGCTTTCAGGGTAACACCGGGGAGCTGTTTTTT.

This clone was recorded at least ten times. V usage is TRBV6-1 and J usage is TRBJ1-3; D perhaps matches TRBD1 (5 bases). Deletions cut 3 bases from V and 2 bases from J, with 17 bases between. The length of the CDR3 is 17 residues. The V gene's germline CDR1 is MNHNS and CDR2 SASEGT. The CDR3 reads CASSDPGQGPTGNTIYF. CDR3 DNA sequence: TGTGCCAGCAGTGACCCGGGCCAGGGACCAACTGGAAACACCATATATTTT.

The sample holds many counts of this clone. CDR3 coding DNA: TGTGCCAGCAGCCCCCCGGGACAGGGCTTCACTGAAGCTTTCTTT. Amino acids: CASSPPGQGFTEAFF. V is TRBV9 and J is TRBJ1-1, with 9 bases identical to TRBD1. The ends lost 4 bases at V and 4 bases at J; junction bases unmatched: 8. Germline lookup yields CDR1 SGDLS and CDR2 YYNGEE. CDR3 length: 15 amino acids.

This clone was counted at least ten times. This sequence joins TRBV7-2 and TRBJ2-4; D ambiguous. Germline CDR1 SGHTA, CDR2 FQGNSA. This CDR3 is 14 amino acids long. The germline V and J ends were trimmed by 0 bases and 6 bases, with 9 bases remaining between them. Here the CDR3 DNA reads TGTGCCAGCAGCTTAGCTGTAGGAGCAAACATTCAGTACTTC. Protein sequence: CASSLAVGANIQYF.

The J gene is TRBJ2-7, the V gene TRBV5-1; 10 bases map to TRBD2. CDR1 and CDR2 from the germline V gene are SGHRS and YFSETQ. After removal of 5 bases from V and 1 base from J, the junction contained 6 bases not matched to a gene. The CDR3 sequence is 15 residues long. CDR3 DNA sequence: TGCGCCAGCAGTTACGGGACTAGCGATTCCTACGAGCAGTACTTC. It is translated as CASSYGTSDSYEQYF.

By sample fraction, this clone is medium-sized. The rearrangement links TRBV4-2 to TRBJ2-5; perhaps TRBD2 as D (6 bases). Trimming removed 0 bases at V and 5 bases at J, with 13 bases between. The germline CDR1 and CDR2 sequences are LGHNA and YNFKEQ. This CDR3 is built from 15 residues. CDR3 nucleotide sequence: TGTGCCAGCAGCCAAGATTACGCTGGGGGGGAGACCCAGTACTTC. This encodes CASSQDYAGGETQYF.

This clone was seen many times. This chain links TRBV11-2 with TRBJ2-7; TRBD2 agrees at 8 bases. The CDR3 is 18 residues long. Germline trimming cut 3 bases from V and 3 bases from J; bases unmatched to any gene: 16. From germline, CDR1 is SGHAT and CDR2 FQNNGV. The CDR3 sequence: CASSLSPGGEDSSYEQYF. CDR3 coding DNA: TGTGCCAGCAGCTTGTCTCCGGGGGGGGAAGACAGCAGCTACGAGCAGTACTTC.

Judged by abundance, this clone is medium-sized. Here the CDR3 reads CSALVGVSGRSYEQYF. The CDR3 DNA follows: TGCAGTGCTCTAGTCGGGGTGAGCGGGAGATCGTACGAGCAGTACTTC. V gene TRBV20-1 combines with J gene TRBJ2-7; 8 bases match TRBD2. Germline CDR1 reads DFQATT; CDR2 reads SNEGSKA (reference sequence). V lost 5 bases and J lost 4; bases outside the gene matches: 16. There are 16 residues in the CDR3.

This clone showed up many times. The chain employs TRBV4-2 and TRBJ2-7; D possibly uses TRBD1 or TRBD2 (5 bases each). The V gene's germline CDR1 is LGHNA and CDR2 YNFKEQ. This CDR3 contains 16 residues. Trimming removed 0 bases from V and 2 bases from J, with 14 bases in between. CDR3 DNA: TGTGCCAGCAGCCAAGATCGGGACCTAGGTGCCTACGAGCAGTACTTC. Amino acid sequence: CASSQDRDLGAYEQYF.

This clone came up many times. In the same sample, other DNA sequences code for this CDR3. The V and J genes are TRBV5-1 and TRBJ2-3; 8 nucleotides line up with TRBD1. Unmatched junction bases numbered 5, after V lost 0 bases and J lost 2 bases. CDR1 is SGHRS, CDR2 YFSETQ, per germline. CDR3 size: 16 residues. The CDR3 nucleotides read TGCGCCAGCAGCTTGGGAGGGACAGGATACACAGATACGCAGTATTTT. Translating it yields CASSLGGTGYTDTQYF.

CDR3 DNA sequence: TGTGCCAGCAGCCACTTAAGGGAGCAGTACTTC. Protein: CASSHLREQYF. The genes are TRBV5-5 and TRBJ2-7, with no clear D. Germline CDR1 reads SGHKS; CDR2 reads YYEKEE (reference sequence). V lost 4 bases, J lost 7 bases, and 9 bases lay in between. CDR3 length: 11 residues.

Relative to its sample, this clone is medium-sized (0.01 to 0.1%). The chain has TRBV3-1 and TRBJ1-4, with D unclear. Germline CDR1 reads LGHDT; CDR2 reads YNNKEL (reference sequence). CDR3 length equals 13 residues. With 8 bases removed from V and 0 bases from J, the gap between germline ends came to 7 bases. The CDR3 sequence: CASVGATNEKLFF. The CDR3 DNA sequence: TGTGCCAGCGTCGGCGCAACTAATGAAAAACTGTTTTTT.

The J gene is TRBJ1-5, the V gene TRBV18; 9 nucleotides match TRBD1. There are 16 residues in the CDR3. V lost 5 bases to trimming and J lost 1 base; unmatched junction nucleotides: 6. Germline V lookup: CDR1 KGHSH, CDR2 LQKENI. The CDR3 DNA follows: TGTGCCAGCTCATTTGGGACAGGGACGAGCAATCAGCCCCAGCATTTT. Protein: CASSFGTGTSNQPQHF.